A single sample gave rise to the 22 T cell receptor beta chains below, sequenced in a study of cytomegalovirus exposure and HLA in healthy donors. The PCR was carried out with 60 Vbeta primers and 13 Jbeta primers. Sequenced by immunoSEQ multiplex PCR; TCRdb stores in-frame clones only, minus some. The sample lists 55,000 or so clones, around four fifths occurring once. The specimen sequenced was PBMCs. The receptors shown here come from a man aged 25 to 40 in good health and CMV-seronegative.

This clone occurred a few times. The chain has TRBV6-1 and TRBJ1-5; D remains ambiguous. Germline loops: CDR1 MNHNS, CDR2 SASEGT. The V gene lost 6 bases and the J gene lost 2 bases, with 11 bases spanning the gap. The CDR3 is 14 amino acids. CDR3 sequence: CASSRDIGNQPQHF. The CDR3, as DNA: TGTGCCAGCAGCCGGGATATAGGCAATCAGCCCCAGCATTTT.

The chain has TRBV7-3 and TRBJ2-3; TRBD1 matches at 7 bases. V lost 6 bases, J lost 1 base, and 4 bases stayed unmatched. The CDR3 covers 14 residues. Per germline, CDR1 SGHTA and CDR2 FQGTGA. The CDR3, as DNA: TGTGCCAGCAGACCAACAGGGGGCACAGATACGCAGTATTTT. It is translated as CASRPTGGTDTQYF.

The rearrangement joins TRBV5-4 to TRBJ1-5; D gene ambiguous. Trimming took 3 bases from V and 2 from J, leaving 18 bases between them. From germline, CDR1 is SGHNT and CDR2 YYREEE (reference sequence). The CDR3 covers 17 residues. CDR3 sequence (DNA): TGTGCCAGCAGCTCCGAGGGCTCGCCCTATGGCAATCAGCCCCAGCATTTT. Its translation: CASSSEGSPYGNQPQHF.

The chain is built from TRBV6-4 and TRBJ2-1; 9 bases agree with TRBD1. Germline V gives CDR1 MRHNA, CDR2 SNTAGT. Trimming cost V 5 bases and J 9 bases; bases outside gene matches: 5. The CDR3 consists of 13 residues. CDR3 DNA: TGTGCCAGCAGTATTCGACAGGGGGGTGAGCAGTTCTTC. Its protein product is CASSIRQGGEQFF.

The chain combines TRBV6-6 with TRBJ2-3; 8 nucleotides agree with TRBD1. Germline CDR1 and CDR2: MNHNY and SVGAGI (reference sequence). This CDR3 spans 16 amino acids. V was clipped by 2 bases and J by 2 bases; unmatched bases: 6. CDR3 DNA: TGTGCCAGCAGTTACACGGGACAGGCTTTCACAGATACGCAGTATTTT. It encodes CASSYTGQAFTDTQYF.

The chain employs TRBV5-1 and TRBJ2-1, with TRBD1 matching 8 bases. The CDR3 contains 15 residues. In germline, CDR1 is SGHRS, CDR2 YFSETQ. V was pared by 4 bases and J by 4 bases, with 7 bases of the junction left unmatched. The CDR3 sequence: CASSPRQGPYNEQFF. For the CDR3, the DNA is TGCGCCAGCAGCCCACGACAGGGGCCTTACAATGAGCAGTTCTTC.

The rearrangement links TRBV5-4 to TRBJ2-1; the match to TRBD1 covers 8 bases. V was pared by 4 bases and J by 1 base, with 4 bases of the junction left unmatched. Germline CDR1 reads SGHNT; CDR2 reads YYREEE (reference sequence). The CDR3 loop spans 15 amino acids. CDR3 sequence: CASSGGTGSYNEQFF. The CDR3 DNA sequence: TGTGCCAGCAGCGGGGGGACAGGATCCTACAATGAGCAGTTCTTC. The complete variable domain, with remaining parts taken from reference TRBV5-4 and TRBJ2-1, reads ETGVTQSPTHLIKTRGQQVTLRCSSQSGHNTVSWYQQALGQGPQFIFQYYREEENGRGNFPPRFSGLQFPNYSSELNVNALELDDSALYLCASSGGTGSYNEQFFGPGTRLTVL.

CDR3 loop: CASSLLFGHAETQYF. The CDR3 DNA sequence: TGTGCCAGCAGTTTATTATTCGGTCACGCGGAGACCCAGTACTTC. This sequence joins TRBV27 and TRBJ2-5; unclear D gene. CDR1 and CDR2 (germline): MNHEY, SMNVEV (reference sequence). V was clipped by 1 base and J by 5 bases, with 14 bases between them. This CDR3 is 15 amino acids long.

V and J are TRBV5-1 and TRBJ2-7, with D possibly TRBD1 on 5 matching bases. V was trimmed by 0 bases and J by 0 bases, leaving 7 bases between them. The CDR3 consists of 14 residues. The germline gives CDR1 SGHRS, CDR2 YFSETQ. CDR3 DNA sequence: TGCGCCAGCAGCTTGGGTCAGGGCTCCTACGAGCAGTACTTC. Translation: CASSLGQGSYEQYF.

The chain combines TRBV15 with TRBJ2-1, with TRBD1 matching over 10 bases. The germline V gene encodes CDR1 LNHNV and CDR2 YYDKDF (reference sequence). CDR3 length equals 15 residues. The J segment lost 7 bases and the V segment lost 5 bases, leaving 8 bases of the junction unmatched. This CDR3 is CATSPRQGAGNEQFF. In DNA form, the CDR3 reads TGTGCCACCAGCCCACGACAGGGGGCCGGGAATGAGCAGTTCTTC. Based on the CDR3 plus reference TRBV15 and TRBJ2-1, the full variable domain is DAMVIQNPRYQVTQFGKPVTLSCSQTLNHNVMYWYQQKSSQAPKLLFHYYDKDFNNEADTPDNFQSRRPNTSFCFLDIRSPGLGDTAMYLCATSPRQGAGNEQFFGPGTRLTVL.

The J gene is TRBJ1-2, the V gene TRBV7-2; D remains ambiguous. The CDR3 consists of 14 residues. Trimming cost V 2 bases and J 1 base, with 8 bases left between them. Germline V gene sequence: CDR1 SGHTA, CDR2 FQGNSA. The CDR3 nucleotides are TGTGCCAGCAGCTTAACACAAAATAACTATGGCTACACCTTC. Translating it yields CASSLTQNNYGYTF.

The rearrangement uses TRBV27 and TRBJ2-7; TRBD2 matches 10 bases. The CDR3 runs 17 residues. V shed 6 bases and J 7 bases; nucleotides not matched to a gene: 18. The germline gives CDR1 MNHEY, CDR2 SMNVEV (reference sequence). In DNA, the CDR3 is TGTGCCAGCAGGAACTCTTTAGCGGGAGGATCCGTAGGAGAGCAGTACTTC. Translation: CASRNSLAGGSVGEQYF.

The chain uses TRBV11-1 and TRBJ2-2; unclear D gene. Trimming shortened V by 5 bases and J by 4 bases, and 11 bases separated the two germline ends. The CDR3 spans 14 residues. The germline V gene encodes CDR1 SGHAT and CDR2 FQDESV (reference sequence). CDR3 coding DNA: TGTGCCAGCAGCCGGGTATTTAGCACCGGGGAGCTGTTTTTT. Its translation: CASSRVFSTGELFF.

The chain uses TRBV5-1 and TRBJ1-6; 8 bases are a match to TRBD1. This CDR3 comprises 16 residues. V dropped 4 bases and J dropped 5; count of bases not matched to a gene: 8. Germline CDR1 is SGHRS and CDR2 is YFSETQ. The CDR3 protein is CASSPRTGNNNSPLHF. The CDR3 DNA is TGCGCCAGCAGCCCACGGACAGGGAACAATAATTCACCCCTCCACTTT.

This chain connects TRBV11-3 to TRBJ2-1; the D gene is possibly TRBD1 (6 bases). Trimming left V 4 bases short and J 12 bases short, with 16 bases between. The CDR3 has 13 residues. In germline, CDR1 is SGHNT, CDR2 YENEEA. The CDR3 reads CASSSLTGSGQFF. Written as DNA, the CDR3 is TGTGCCAGCAGCTCACTCACAGGGTCAGGGCAGTTCTTC.

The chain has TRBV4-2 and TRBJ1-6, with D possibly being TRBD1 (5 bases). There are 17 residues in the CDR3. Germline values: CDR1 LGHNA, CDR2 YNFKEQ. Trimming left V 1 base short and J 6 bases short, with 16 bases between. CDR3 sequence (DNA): TGTGCCAGCAGCCAAGGAGAAGGGGTTTATGGTAATTCACCCCTCCACTTT. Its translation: CASSQGEGVYGNSPLHF.

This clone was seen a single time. The CDR3 protein is CASSQDRERELVNEQFF. CDR3 DNA: TGCGCCAGCAGCCAAGATCGGGAGCGGGAACTAGTGAATGAGCAGTTCTTC. V gene TRBV4-1 combines with J gene TRBJ2-1, with 7 bases aligning to TRBD2. Germline assignment: CDR1 MGHRA and CDR2 YSYEKL. This CDR3 has 17 residues. The V segment lost 0 bases and the J segment 7 bases; nucleotides outside the gene matches: 12.

The CDR3 nucleotides read TGTGCCGGGGGGACAGGGTACGGCAATCAGCCCCAGCATTTT. Protein: CAGGTGYGNQPQHF. The genes are TRBV28 and TRBJ1-5; the match to TRBD1 covers 9 bases. J was trimmed by 2 bases and V by 11 bases; bases with no gene match: 7. CDR1 and CDR2 from the germline V gene are MDHEN and SYDVKM. The CDR3 is 14 amino acids.

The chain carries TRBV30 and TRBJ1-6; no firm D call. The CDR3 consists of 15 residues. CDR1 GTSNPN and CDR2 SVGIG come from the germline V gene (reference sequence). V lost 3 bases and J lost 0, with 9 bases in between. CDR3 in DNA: TGTGCCTGGAGCAGCGGGCCCTCCTATAATTCACCCCTCCACTTT. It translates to CAWSSGPSYNSPLHF.

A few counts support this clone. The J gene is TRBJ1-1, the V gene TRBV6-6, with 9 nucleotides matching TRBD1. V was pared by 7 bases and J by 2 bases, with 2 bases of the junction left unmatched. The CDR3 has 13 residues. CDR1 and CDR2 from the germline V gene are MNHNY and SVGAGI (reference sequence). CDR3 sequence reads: CASKGQGNTEAFF. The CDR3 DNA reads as TGTGCCAGCAAGGGACAGGGTAACACTGAAGCTTTCTTT.

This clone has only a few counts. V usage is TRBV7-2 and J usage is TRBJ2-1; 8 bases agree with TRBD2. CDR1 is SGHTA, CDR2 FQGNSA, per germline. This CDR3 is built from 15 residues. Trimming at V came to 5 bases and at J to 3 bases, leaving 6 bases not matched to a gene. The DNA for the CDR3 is TGTGCCAGCAGCATTAGCGGGAACCTCTACAATGAGCAGTTCTTC. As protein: CASSISGNLYNEQFF.

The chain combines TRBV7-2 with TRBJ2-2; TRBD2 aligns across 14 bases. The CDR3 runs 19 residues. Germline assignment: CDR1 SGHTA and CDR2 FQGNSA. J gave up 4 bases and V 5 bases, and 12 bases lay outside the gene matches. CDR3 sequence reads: CASSPIGLAGGTGTGELFF. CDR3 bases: TGTGCCAGCAGCCCGATCGGACTAGCGGGAGGCACCGGCACCGGGGAGCTGTTTTTT.